This TCR beta chain is drawn from a study of T cells in Graves' hyperthyroidism and ophthalmopathy. Across the whole study: Any treatment followed the collection of peripheral blood at initial diagnosis. Regarding the study as a whole: For ophthalmopathy, model prediction preceded onset by a median about six months.

Template material for amplifying TCR beta CDR3 regions consisted of RNA transcripts. Researchers ran a first-round RT-PCR on the TCR CDR3 using the HTBI primer set. Via MiXCR, TCRdb re-called the multiplex PCR reads, giving one row per CDR3 protein. The table includes about 290,000 distinct CDR3 sequences, roughly 14% detected once. Trimming at V came to 5 bases and at J to 4 bases, leaving 7 bases not matched to a gene. This CDR3 comprises 15 residues. CDR1 and CDR2 (germline): SGHAT, FQNNGV. This clonotype came up many times. The antigen remains unidentified. Sequenced material: blood. The origin of this receptor is a woman aged 25 to 39 with Graves' hyperthyroidism that later progressed to Graves' ophthalmopathy. The rearrangement links TRBV11-2 to TRBJ2-7; 11 nucleotides line up with TRBD1. The CDR3 coding sequence is TGTGCCAGCAGCCCGGACAGGGGGCTTATTTACGAGCAGTACTTC. It yields the protein CASSPDRGLIYEQYF.